This TCR beta chain appears in the sequencing data of a study of blood T cell repertoires in COVID-19. Only in-frame clones appear in the TCRdb table, and some are missing; sequencing was by immunoSEQ multiplex PCR. The sample carries some 80,000 clones, approximately 86% recorded once. The V gene lost 6 bases and the J gene lost 1 base, with 9 bases spanning the gap. The CDR3 sequence is 13 residues long. Sequencing was performed on peripheral blood. The clonotype was recovered from a human donor in a cohort sampled during active COVID-19. The chain has TRBV12-3 or TRBV12-4 and TRBJ1-2; D possibly corresponds to TRBD1 (6 bases). Here the CDR3 DNA reads TGTGCCAGCAGCCGGACAGATAACTATGGCTACACCTTC. This sequence encodes CASSRTDNYGYTF.